This TCR beta chain was recovered during a study of T cell changes during pregnancy in multiple sclerosis. CDR3 length equals 15 residues. Germline V CDR1 and CDR2: SGHTA, FQGNSA. Trimming removed 4 bases at V and 0 bases at J, with 12 bases between. Assay used: immunoSEQ multiplex PCR; TCRdb lists only in-frame clones, some missing. The table records about 70,000 clones, around 94% of them present only once. Here the sequenced sample was peripheral blood, taken in the third trimester of pregnancy. The chain uses TRBV7-2 and TRBJ2-5, with D unresolved. This TCR came from a female donor with multiple sclerosis, enrolled in a pregnancy study. CDR3 nucleotides: TGTGCCAGCAGCTCGCCACCAGTGTACCAAGAGACCCAGTACTTC. This gives the protein CASSSPPVYQETQYF.